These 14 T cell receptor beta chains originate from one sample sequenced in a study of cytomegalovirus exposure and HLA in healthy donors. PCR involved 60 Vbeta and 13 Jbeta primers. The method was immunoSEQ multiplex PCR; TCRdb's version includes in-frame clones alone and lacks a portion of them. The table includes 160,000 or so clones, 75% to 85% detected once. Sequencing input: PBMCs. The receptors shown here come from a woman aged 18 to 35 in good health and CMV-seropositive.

CDR3 sequence (DNA): TGTGTCAGAAGCGTTGGACAGGAGTTTGTGCACGAGCAGTACTTC. This encodes CVRSVGQEFVHEQYF. The chain carries TRBV7-5 and TRBJ2-7; TRBD1 is the table's D call and was not checked against the DNA. TRBV7-5 is a pseudogene. CDR3 length equals 15 residues.

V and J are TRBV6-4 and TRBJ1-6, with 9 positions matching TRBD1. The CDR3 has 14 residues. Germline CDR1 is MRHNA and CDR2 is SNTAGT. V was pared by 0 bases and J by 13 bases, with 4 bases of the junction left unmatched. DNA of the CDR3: TGTGCCAGCAGTGACTCTCACGGGACAGGGCCCCTCCACTTT. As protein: CASSDSHGTGPLHF.

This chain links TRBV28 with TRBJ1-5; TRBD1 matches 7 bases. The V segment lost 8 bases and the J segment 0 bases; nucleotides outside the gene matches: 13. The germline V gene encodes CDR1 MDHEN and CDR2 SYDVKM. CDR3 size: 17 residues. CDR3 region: CASLLNPGQLSNQPQHF. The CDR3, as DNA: TGTGCCAGCCTACTAAACCCGGGACAGCTTAGCAATCAGCCCCAGCATTTT. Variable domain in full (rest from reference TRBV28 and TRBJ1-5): DVKVTQSSRYLVKRTGEKVFLECVQDMDHENMFWYRQDPGLGLRLIYFSYDVKMKEKGDIPEGYSVSREKKERFSLILESASTNQTSMYLCASLLNPGQLSNQPQHFGDGTRLSIL.

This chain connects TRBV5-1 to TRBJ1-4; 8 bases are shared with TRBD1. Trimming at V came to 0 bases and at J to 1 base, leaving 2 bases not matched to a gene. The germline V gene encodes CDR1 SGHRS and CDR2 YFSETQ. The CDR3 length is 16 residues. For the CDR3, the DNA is TGCGCCAGCAGCTTGGACAGGGGGGTAACTAATGAAAAACTGTTTTTT. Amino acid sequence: CASSLDRGVTNEKLFF.

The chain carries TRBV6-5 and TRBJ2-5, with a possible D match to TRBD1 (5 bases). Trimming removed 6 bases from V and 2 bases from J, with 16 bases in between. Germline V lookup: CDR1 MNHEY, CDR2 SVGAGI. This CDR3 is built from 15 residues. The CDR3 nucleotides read TGTGCCAGCAGCCTCAGGGTTATGGGGCAAGAGACCCAGTACTTC. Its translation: CASSLRVMGQETQYF.

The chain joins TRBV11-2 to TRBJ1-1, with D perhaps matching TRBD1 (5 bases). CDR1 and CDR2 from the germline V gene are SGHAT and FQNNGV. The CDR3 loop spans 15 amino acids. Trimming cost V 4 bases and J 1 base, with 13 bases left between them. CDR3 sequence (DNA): TGTGCCAGCAGCTCCGTCGGGGGTGCGAACACTGAAGCTTTCTTT. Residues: CASSSVGGANTEAFF. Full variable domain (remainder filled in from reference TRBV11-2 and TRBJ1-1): EAGVAQSPRYKIIEKRQSVAFWCNPISGHATLYWYQQILGQGPKLLIQFQNNGVVDDSQLPKDRFSAERLKGVDSTLKIQPAKLEDSAVYLCASSSVGGANTEAFFGQGTRLTVV.

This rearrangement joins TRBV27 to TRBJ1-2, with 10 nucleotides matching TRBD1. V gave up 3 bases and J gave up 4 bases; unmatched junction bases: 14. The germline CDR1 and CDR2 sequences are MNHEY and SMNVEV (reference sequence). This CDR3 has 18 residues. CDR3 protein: CASSFKTGGLPASYGYTF. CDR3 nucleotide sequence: TGTGCCAGCAGTTTTAAGACAGGGGGCCTGCCGGCTAGCTATGGCTACACCTTC.

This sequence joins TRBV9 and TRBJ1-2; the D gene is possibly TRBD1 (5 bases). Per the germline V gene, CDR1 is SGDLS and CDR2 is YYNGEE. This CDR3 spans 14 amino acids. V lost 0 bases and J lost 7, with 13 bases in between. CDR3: CASSVEGGAGGYTF. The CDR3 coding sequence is TGTGCCAGCAGCGTAGAGGGAGGGGCCGGTGGCTACACCTTC.

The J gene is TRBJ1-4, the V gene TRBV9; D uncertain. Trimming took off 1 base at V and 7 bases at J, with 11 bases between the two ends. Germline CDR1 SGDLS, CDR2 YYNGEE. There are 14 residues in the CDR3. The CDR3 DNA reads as TGTGCCAGCAGCGTACAAGGTTCGGGTGAAAAACTGTTTTTT. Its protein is CASSVQGSGEKLFF.

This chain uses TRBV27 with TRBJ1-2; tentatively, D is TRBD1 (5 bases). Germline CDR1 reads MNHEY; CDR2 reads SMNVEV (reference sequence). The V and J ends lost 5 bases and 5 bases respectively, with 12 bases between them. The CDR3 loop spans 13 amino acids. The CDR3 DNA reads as TGTGCCAGCAGTACCGACAGCACTTATGGCTACACCTTC. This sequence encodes CASSTDSTYGYTF.

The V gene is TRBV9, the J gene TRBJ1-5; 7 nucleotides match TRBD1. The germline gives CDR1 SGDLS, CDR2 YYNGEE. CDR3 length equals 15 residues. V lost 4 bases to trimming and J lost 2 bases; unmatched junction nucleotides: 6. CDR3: CASSPGTGGNQPQHF. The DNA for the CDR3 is TGTGCCAGCAGCCCCGGAACAGGGGGCAATCAGCCCCAGCATTTT.

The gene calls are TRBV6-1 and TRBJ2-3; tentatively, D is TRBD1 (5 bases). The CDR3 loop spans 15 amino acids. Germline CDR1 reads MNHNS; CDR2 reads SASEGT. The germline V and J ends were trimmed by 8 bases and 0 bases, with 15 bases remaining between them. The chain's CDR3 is CASRRQITSTDTQYF. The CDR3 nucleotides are TGTGCCAGCCGCAGACAGATAACTAGCACAGATACGCAGTATTTT.

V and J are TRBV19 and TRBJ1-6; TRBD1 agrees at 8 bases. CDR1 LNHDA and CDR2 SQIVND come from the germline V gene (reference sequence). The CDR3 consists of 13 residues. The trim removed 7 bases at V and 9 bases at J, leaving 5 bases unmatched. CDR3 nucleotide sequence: TGTGCCAGTACAGGGGGCTTCAGTTCACCCCTCCACTTT. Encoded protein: CASTGGFSSPLHF. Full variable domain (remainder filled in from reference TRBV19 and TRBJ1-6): DGGITQSPKYLFRKEGQNVTLSCEQNLNHDAMYWYRQDPGQGLRLIYYSQIVNDFQKGDIAEGYSVSREKKESFPLTVTSAQKNPTAFYLCASTGGFSSPLHFGNGTRLTVT.

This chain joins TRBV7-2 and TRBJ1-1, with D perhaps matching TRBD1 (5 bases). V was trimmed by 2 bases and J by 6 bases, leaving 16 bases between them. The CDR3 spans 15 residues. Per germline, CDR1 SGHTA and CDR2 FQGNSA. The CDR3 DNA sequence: TGTGCCAGCAGCTTACGGATGGGGGGGGGTCCTGAAGCTTTCTTT. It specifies CASSLRMGGGPEAFF.